This T cell receptor (beta chain) was sequenced for a study of PD-L1 blockade in urothelial cancer (dated by TCRdb to the late 2010s). In terms of the full investigation: Every patient began therapy at some point between 2013 and 2015 and was given atezolizumab 1,200 mg intravenously every 3 weeks. Durable clinical benefit was achieved by nine patients and was not achieved by 20 patients. Durable clinical benefit was defined as progression-free survival longer than 6 months, and TCR features were also tested against progression-free and overall survival. An exploratory multi-omic analysis was conducted of the somatic, immune and clinical correlates of response to PD-L1 blockade with atezolizumab in urothelial cancer. An ECOG performance status of 0 or 1 was recorded for the patients, and 0 to 3 prior chemotherapy regimens had been received by the patients. Pretreatment blood TCR-seq was available for about 27 patients, at least one posttreatment blood collection was obtained for 25 or so patients, and tumor TCR-seq was available for 25 or so patients. In the same patients who had TCR sequencing, pretreatment tumors also underwent whole exome sequencing and RNA sequencing. Blood samples were analyzed 3 weeks after the start of treatment (second dose) and 6 weeks after the start of treatment. Blood samples gave median yields of 141,255 T cells and 82,636 unique TCRs, along with a median clonality of roughly 0.08. About 85% of the 29 patients were identified as males with urothelial cancer of bladder origin, and a prior smoking history was reported by 18 of 29 patients. Pretreatment tumor samples, along with matched peripheral blood serially collected before and after atezolizumab treatment, were subjected to TCR sequencing.

As for this clone: Which antigen it targets is not known. No base-level quality is on record; no much larger clone is a single base apart.

The research as a whole found: A pretreatment peripheral blood TCR clonality below the median was linked to improved progression-free and overall survival. Because of the small sample size (n = 29) and the many exploratory analyses performed, the results are intended to be regarded as hypothesis-generating. Greater expansion of tumor-associated TCR clones in peripheral blood 3 weeks after the start of treatment was observed in patients with durable benefit (n of about 20, p = 0.022).

The cohort comprised 30 or so patients with locally advanced or metastatic urothelial carcinoma treated at Memorial Sloan Kettering on a trial protocol. Peripheral blood mononuclear cells were collected pretreatment and during treatment, with between 1 and 8 total time points per patient. The Qiagen DNeasy Blood extraction kit was used to purify genomic DNA from total PBMCs and tumor samples. PBMCs were collected pretreatment and during treatment, and were isolated and stored as previously described. Synthetic TCR analog templates were spiked into each PCR so that absolute template abundance could be estimated from read counts. The immunoSEQ assay used bias-controlled V and J gene primers to amplify TCRbeta CDR3 regions from genomic DNA. Sequencing of rearranged TCRbeta segments was performed at approximately 20X coverage. The study's own analysis went as follows. Clustering was used to correct sequencing errors, and CDR3s were annotated against IMGT to assign V, D and J genes. Only productive TCRbeta rearrangements were used in downstream analyses, excluding out-of-frame or stop-codon sequences. To compute clonality, Shannon entropy was normalized by the log of the number of unique productive sequences and then subtracted from one. Fisher's exact test with Benjamini-Hochberg correction, at a threshold of adjusted p below 0.01, was used to find clones that differed between time points or between blood and tumor. TCRdb stores this immuneACCESS table with in-frame sequences only. Part of the clones is absent; in the studies checked, under half of the shortfall reflects unresolved V genes, and no reason is known for the rest. For V, J and clone size, that table is used; D and trimming come from the DNA. The sample table shows tens of thousands of clones, and roughly nine tenths are seen once. The ten biggest clones cover less than 10% of the sample.

The TCR comes from a man in his sixties with urothelial cancer. Material: PBMCs, obtained around atezolizumab (anti-PD-L1) treatment.

The DNA sequence is as follows: TGTGCCAGCAGCGTCTTGGACAGTGCTAATGAAAAACTGTTTTTT. This codes for CASSVLDSANEKLFF. The receptor chain draws on TRBV9 and TRBJ1-4, with TRBD1 perhaps the D gene, on 6 matching bases. A distance of 11 bases separates the germline ends of V and J, which lose 2 bases and 3 bases respectively. Reading from cysteine to phenylalanine, the CDR3 counts 15 amino acids. Only the CDR3 DNA is retained, 45 bases long and in frame from the first base. CDR1 SGDLS and CDR2 YYNGEE are derived from the germline V gene.